This entry is about one TCR beta chain. The CDR3 contains 13 residues. Germline values: CDR1 MNHEY, CDR2 SVGAGI. With V trimmed by 2 bases and J by 8 bases, 3 bases remained unmatched. The data were obtained in a study of CD4+ T cells in melanoma. Profiled with immunoSEQ multiplex PCR; TCRdb holds only in-frame clones, not every one. Of about 21,000 clones listed, over 70% are singletons. The TCR originated in a human donor with melanoma. This sequence joins TRBV6-5 and TRBJ1-2; 9 nucleotides agree with TRBD1. Sequenced input: cells from a culture (not recorded whether cultured in vitro). In nucleotides, the CDR3 is TGTGCCAGCAGTTACGGGACAGGGTTCGGCTACACCTTC. Translation gives CASSYGTGFGYTF.